This TCR beta chain is from a study of technical replicates of blood from a few donors (dated by TCRdb to the late 2010s). Library preparation was by the immunoSEQ multiplex PCR assay. In TCRdb, the immuneACCESS table is reduced to in-frame sequences with V and J assigned. These tables do not hold every clone; where another copy was compared, an unresolved V gene accounts for under half, and the others remain unexplained. The sample profile shows more than 90,000 clones; 95% of them were found once. The ten biggest clones cover 0.2% to 0.25% of the sample. Taken from the germline V gene (reference sequence), the CDR1 and CDR2 loops are LNHNV and YYDKDF. V is reduced by 5 bases and J by 5 bases, leaving a spacing of 15 bases between them. The CDR3 goes from the cysteine to the phenylalanine over 14 residues. Of the read, only the CDR3 DNA is kept; its 42 bases are in frame from base 1. Concerning this clone: No cognate antigen has been identified for it. Base qualities are not provided; no much larger clone lies one nucleotide away.

The specimen sequenced was T cells isolated from PBMCs. The clonotype originates from a human donor in good health. This chain is built from TRBV15 and TRBJ2-5; a weak D assignment points to TRBD2 (5 bases agree). The CDR3 protein is CATSFSDPRETQYF. The sequenced DNA is TGTGCCACCAGCTTTAGCGACCCCCGGGAGACCCAGTACTTC.